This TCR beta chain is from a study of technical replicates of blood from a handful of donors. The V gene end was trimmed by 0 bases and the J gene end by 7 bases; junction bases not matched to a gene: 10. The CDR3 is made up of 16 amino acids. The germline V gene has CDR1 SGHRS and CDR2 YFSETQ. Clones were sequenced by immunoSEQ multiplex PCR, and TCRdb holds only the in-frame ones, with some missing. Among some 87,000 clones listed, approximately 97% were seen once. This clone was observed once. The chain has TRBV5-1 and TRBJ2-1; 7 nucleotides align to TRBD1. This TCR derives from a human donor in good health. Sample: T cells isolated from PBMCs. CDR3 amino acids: CASSLGQGDGSNEQFF. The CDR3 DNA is TGCGCCAGCAGCTTGGGGCAGGGGGACGGGTCGAATGAGCAGTTCTTC.